One sample yielded the 9 T cell receptor beta chains listed below, sequenced in a study of T cell repertoires in cytomegalovirus infection. TCRdb ran MiXCR on the reads and lists one entry per CDR3 protein. The data contain 900,000 to 950,000 distinct CDR3 sequences, roughly 31% of them singletons. For these TCRs, the target antigens are not known. The sample was cultured CD8+ T cells from PBMCs, taken from culture after CMV antigen stimulation. These receptor sequences come from a human donor in good health (CMV status not recorded). Some clones in this sample may be carry-over from other donors' samples.

This clonotype was detected ten times or more. The chain is built from TRBV7-6 and TRBJ2-7, with D maybe TRBD2 (5 bases). The V end was cut by 4 bases, the J end by 5 bases, with 9 bases between. Germline V gene lookup returns CDR1 SGHVS and CDR2 FNYEAQ. CDR3 length: 12 amino acids. The CDR3, as DNA: TGTGCCAGCAGCTCCTTCGGGAACGAGCAGTACTTC. Encoded protein: CASSSFGNEQYF.

Concerning this clonotype itself: Because it lacks the conserved phenylalanine or tryptophan at the end, this CDR3 is likely a read error. The chain links TRBV27 to TRBJ2-6; 7 bases agree with TRBD1. The CDR3 consists of 18 residues. Germline V gene data show CDR1 as MNHEY and CDR2 as SMNVEV (reference sequence). The junction had 11 bases not matched to a gene; V was cut back by 6 bases and J by 0 bases. The CDR3 bases are TGTGCCAGCAGAGAGATCGGGACAGCTTACTCTGGGGCCAACGTCCTGACTGTC. It codes for CASREIGTAYSGANVLTV.

Turning to this clonotype: It may be a read error: a sequence one base away is much more abundant. In nucleotides, the CDR3 is TGTGCCGGCAGCCACCCCACACTAAATAGCAATCAGCCCCAGCATTTT. Protein: CAGSHPTLNSNQPQHF. The gene calls are TRBV12-3 or TRBV12-4 and TRBJ1-5; D remains unclear. The CDR3 is 16 residues long.

This clonotype showed up just a few times. V usage is TRBV7-2 and J usage is TRBJ1-1; no clear D gene. The length of the CDR3 is 13 residues. V was shortened by 4 bases and J by 4 bases, with 10 bases between the two germline ends. Germline V gene lookup returns CDR1 SGHTA and CDR2 FQGNSA. The CDR3: CASSSWGFTEAFF. The CDR3 nucleotides read TGTGCCAGCAGCTCGTGGGGTTTCACTGAAGCTTTCTTT.

The chain joins TRBV20-1 to TRBJ2-1; no firm D call. The CDR3 is 14 residues long. Germline CDR1 and CDR2: DFQATT and SNEGSKA (reference sequence). Trimming shortened V by 2 bases and J by 6 bases, and 14 bases separated the two germline ends. CDR3 loop: CSARYDLGSNEQFF. The CDR3, as DNA: TGCAGTGCTAGATACGACCTTGGCTCCAATGAGCAGTTCTTC.

This clonotype has just a few counts. This rearrangement joins TRBV13 to TRBJ2-7; the D gene is possibly TRBD1 (6 bases). V lost 0 bases to trimming and J lost 5 bases, with 14 bases between them. Germline V gene sequence: CDR1 PRHDT, CDR2 FYEKMQ (reference sequence). This CDR3 contains 15 residues. CDR3 protein: CASSLGAGAPNEQYF. The CDR3 DNA sequence: TGTGCCAGCAGCTTAGGCGCAGGGGCCCCCAACGAGCAGTACTTC.

This clonotype has more than one count but fewer than ten. CDR3 protein: CAITGTGERGYGYTF. Written as DNA, the CDR3 is TGTGCCATCACCGGGACAGGGGAACGGGGCTATGGCTACACCTTC. This chain links TRBV10-3 with TRBJ1-2; 10 bases align to TRBD1. Trimming cost V 7 bases and J 4 bases; bases outside gene matches: 9. CDR3 size: 15 residues. Germline V lookup: CDR1 ENHRY, CDR2 SYGVKD.

Ten or more counts support this clonotype. CDR3 in DNA: TGTGCCAGCGGCCGGGGCCACGAGCAGTACTTC. Translated, it gives CASGRGHEQYF. The chain recombines TRBV27 with TRBJ2-7, with D perhaps matching TRBD1 or TRBD2 (5 bases each). This CDR3 is 11 amino acids long. Germline V gene lookup returns CDR1 MNHEY and CDR2 SMNVEV (reference sequence). Between the trimmed V and J ends, which lost 8 bases and 5 bases, there was a span of 10 bases.

With respect to this clonotype: The junction does not match germline at one end; this may be a read error. The chain is built from TRBV28 and TRBJ1-1; no reliable D call. Germline CDR1 reads MDHEN; CDR2 reads SYDVKM. This CDR3 contains 14 residues. The DNA for the CDR3 is TGTGCCAACAGTTACTTTTCCACGAACACTGAAGCTTTCTTT. Encoded protein: CANSYFSTNTEAFF.